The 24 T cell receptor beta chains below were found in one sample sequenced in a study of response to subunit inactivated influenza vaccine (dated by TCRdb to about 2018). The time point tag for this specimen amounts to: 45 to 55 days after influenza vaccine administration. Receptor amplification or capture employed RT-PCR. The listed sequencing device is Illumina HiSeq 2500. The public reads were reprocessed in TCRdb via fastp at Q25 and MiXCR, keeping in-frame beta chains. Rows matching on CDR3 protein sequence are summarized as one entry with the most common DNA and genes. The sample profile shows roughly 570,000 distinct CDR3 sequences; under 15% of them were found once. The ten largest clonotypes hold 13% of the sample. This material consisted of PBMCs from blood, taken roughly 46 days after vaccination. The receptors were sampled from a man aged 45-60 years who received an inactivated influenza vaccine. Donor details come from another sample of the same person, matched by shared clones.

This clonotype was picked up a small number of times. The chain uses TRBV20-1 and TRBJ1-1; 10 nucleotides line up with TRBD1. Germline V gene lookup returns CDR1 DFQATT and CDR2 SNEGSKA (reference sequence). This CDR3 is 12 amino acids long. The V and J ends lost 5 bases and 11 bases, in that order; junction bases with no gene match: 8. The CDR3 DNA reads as TGCAGTGCTCTCGGACAGGGGGTAACGGCTTTCTTT. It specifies CSALGQGVTAFF.

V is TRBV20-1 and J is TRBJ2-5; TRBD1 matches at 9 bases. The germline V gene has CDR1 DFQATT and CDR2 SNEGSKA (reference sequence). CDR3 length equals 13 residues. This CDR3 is CSVPGQGFETQYF. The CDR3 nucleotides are TGCAGCGTCCCGGGACAGGGTTTTGAGACCCAGTACTTC.

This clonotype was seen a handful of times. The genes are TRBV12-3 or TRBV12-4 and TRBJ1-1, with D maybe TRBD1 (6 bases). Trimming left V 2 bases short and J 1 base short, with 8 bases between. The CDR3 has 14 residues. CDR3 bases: TGTGCCAGCAGTTTATGGGGGGCGAACACTGAAGCTTTCTTT. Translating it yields CASSLWGANTEAFF.

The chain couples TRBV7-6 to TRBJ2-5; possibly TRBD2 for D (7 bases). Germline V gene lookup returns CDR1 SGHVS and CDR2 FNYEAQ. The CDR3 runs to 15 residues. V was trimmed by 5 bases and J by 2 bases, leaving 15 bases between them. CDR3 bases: TGTGCCAGCAGCCCGAGGGGGGGCCGGCAAGAGACCCAGTACTTC. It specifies CASSPRGGRQETQYF.

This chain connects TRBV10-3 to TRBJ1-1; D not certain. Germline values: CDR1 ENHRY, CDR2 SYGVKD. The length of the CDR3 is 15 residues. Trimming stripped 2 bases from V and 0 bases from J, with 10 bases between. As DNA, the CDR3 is TGTGCCATCAGTGAGAGCGGGCCGGTGAACACTGAAGCTTTCTTT. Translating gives CAISESGPVNTEAFF.

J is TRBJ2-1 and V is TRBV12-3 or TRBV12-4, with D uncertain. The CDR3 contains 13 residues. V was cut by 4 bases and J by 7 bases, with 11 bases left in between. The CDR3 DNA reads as TGTGCCAGCAGTTCCCAACTCAGGAATGAGCAGTTCTTC. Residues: CASSSQLRNEQFF.

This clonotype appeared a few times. CDR3: CSARDHRAGNTIYF. DNA of the CDR3: TGCAGTGCTAGAGATCACAGGGCTGGAAACACCATATATTTT. This chain connects TRBV20-1 to TRBJ1-3; D is perhaps TRBD1 (6 bases). This CDR3 has 14 residues. Germline CDR1 is DFQATT and CDR2 is SNEGSKA (reference sequence). V was shortened by 0 bases and J by 2 bases, with 8 bases between the two germline ends.

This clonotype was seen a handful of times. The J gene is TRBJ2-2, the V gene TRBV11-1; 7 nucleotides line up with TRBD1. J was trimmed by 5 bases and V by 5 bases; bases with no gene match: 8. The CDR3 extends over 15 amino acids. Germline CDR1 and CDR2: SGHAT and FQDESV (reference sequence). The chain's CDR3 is CASSHGQVGTGELFF. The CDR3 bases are TGTGCCAGCAGCCACGGACAGGTCGGAACCGGGGAGCTGTTTTTT.

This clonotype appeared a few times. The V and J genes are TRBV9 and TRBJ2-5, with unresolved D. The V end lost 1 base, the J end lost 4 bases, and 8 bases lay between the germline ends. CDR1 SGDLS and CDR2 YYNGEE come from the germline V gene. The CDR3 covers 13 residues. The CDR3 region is CASSVRVRETQYF. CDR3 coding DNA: TGTGCCAGCAGCGTAAGGGTGCGAGAGACCCAGTACTTC. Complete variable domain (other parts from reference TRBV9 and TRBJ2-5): DSGVTQTPKHLITATGQRVTLRCSPRSGDLSVYWYQQSLDQGLQFLIQYYNGEERAKGNILERFSAQQFPDLHSELNLSSLELGDSALYFCASSVRVRETQYFGPGTRLLVL.

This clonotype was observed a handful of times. The CDR3 sequence is CASSLGTPKSVGATEAFF. The CDR3 DNA sequence: TGTGCCAGCAGTTTAGGTACCCCAAAGAGCGTAGGTGCCACTGAAGCTTTCTTT. V is TRBV12-3 or TRBV12-4 and J is TRBJ1-1; unclear D gene. The CDR3 extends over 18 amino acids. V dropped 1 base and J dropped 4 bases, with 22 bases sitting between them.

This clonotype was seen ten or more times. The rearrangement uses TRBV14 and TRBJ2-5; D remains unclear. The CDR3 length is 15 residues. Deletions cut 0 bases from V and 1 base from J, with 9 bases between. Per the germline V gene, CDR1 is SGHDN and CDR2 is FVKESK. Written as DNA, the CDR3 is TGTGCCAGCAGCCAAGATCCCAGAGCCCAAGAGACCCAGTACTTC. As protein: CASSQDPRAQETQYF.

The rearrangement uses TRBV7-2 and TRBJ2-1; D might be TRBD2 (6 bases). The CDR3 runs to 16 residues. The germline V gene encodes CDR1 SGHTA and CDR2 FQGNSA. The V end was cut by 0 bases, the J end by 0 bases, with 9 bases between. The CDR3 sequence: CASSLATGVSYNEQFF. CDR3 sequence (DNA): TGTGCCAGCAGCTTAGCGACGGGAGTCTCCTACAATGAGCAGTTCTTC. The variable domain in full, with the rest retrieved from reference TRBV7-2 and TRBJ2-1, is GAGVSQSPSNKVTEKGKDVELRCDPISGHTALYWYRQSLGQGLEFLIYFQGNSAPDKSGLPSDRFSAERTGGSVSTLTIQRTQQEDSAVYLCASSLATGVSYNEQFFGPGTRLTVL.

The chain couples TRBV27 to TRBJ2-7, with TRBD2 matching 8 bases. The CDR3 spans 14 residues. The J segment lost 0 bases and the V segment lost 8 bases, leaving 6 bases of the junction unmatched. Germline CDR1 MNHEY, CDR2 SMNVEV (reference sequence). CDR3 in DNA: TGTGCCAGCGCCGACCTAGCGGGCTCCTACGAGCAGTACTTC. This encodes CASADLAGSYEQYF.

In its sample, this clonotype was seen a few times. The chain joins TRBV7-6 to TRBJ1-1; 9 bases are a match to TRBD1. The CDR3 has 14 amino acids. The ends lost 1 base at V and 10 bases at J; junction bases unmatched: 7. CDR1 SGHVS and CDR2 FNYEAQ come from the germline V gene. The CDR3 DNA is TGTGCCAGCAGCTTAGAAAGGACAGGGGAGGGAGCTTTCTTT. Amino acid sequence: CASSLERTGEGAFF.

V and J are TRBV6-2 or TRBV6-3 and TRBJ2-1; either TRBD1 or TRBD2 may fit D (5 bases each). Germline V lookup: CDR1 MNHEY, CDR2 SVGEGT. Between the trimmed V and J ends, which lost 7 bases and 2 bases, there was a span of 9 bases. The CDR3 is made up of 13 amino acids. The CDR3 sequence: CASTGHPYNEQFF. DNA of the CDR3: TGTGCCAGCACGGGGCACCCCTACAATGAGCAGTTCTTC.

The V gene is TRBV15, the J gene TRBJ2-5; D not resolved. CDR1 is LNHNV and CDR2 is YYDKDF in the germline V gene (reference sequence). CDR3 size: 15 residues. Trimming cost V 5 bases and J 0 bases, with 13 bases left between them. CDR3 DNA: TGTGCCACCAGCGGAAGGTCGGGCGACCAAGAGACCCAGTACTTC. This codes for CATSGRSGDQETQYF. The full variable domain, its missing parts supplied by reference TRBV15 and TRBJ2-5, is DAMVIQNPRYQVTQFGKPVTLSCSQTLNHNVMYWYQQKSSQAPKLLFHYYDKDFNNEADTPDNFQSRRPNTSFCFLDIRSPGLGDTAMYLCATSGRSGDQETQYFGPGTRLLVL.

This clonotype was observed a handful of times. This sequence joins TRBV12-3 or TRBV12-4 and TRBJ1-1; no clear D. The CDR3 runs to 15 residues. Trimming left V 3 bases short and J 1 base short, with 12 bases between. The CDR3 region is CASSFGRLPNTEAFF. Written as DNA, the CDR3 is TGTGCCAGCAGTTTTGGCCGGCTTCCGAACACTGAAGCTTTCTTT.

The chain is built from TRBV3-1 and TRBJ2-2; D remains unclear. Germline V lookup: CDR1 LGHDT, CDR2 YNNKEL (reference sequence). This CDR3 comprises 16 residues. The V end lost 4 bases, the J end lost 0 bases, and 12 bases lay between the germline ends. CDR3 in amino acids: CASSPQASPNTGELFF. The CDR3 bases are TGTGCCAGCAGCCCTCAGGCCAGTCCGAACACCGGGGAGCTGTTTTTT.

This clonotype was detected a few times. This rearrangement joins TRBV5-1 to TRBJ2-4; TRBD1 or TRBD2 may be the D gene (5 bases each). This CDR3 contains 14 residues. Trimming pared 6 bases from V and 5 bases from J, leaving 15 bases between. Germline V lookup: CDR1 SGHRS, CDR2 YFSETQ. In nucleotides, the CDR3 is TGCGCCAGCACCGATTGGCAGGGAGAAAACATTCAGTACTTC. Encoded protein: CASTDWQGENIQYF.

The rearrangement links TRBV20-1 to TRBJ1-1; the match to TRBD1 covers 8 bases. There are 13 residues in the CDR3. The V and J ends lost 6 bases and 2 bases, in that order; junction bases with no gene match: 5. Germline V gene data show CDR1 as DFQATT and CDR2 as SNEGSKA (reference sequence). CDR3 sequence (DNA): TGCAGTGCGTTGACAGGGGTAAACACTGAAGCTTTCTTT. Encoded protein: CSALTGVNTEAFF.

DNA of the CDR3: TGTGCCAGCAGCGAGTCCGGGACCCACCCGGAGCAGTACTTC. Amino acid sequence: CASSESGTHPEQYF. This chain links TRBV5-6 with TRBJ2-7, with D possibly being TRBD1 or TRBD2 (5 bases each). Germline V lookup: CDR1 SGHDT, CDR2 YYEEEE. Trimming removed 4 bases from V and 7 bases from J, with 18 bases in between. The CDR3 is 14 residues long. Looking up the rest from reference TRBV5-6 and TRBJ2-7 gives the full variable domain: DAGVTQSPTHLIKTRGQQVTLRCSPKSGHDTVSWYQQALGQGPQFIFQYYEEEERQRGNFPDRFSGHQFPNYSSELNVNALLLGDSALYLCASSESGTHPEQYFGPGTRLTVT.

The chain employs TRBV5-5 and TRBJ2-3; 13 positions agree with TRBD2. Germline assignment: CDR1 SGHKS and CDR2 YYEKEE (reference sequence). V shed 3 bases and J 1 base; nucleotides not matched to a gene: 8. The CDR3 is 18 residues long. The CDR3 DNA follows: TGTGCCAGCAGCTACCGACTAGCGGGGGGACCTGGCACAGATACGCAGTATTTT. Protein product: CASSYRLAGGPGTDTQYF. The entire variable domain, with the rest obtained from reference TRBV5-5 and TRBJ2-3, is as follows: DAGVTQSPTHLIKTRGQQVTLRCSPISGHKSVSWYQQVLGQGPQFIFQYYEKEERGRGNFPDRFSARQFPNYSSELNVNALLLGDSALYLCASSYRLAGGPGTDTQYFGPGTRLTVL.

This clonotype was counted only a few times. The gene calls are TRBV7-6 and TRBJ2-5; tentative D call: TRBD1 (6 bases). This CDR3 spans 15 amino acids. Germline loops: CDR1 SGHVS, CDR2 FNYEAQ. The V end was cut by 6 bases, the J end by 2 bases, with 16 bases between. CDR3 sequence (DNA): TGTGCCAGCAGACCGAGGGGGACGGCACAAGAGACCCAGTACTTC. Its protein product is CASRPRGTAQETQYF.

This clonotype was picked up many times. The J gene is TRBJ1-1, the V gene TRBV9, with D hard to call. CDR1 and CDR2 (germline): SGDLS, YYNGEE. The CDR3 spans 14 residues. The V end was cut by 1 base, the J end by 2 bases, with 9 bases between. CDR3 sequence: CASSVRPSNTEAFF. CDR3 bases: TGTGCCAGCAGCGTACGCCCAAGTAACACTGAAGCTTTCTTT.